This entry describes one T cell receptor (beta chain). Antigen unknown. Germline lookup yields CDR1 SGHNT and CDR2 YYREEE (reference sequence). V was cut by 2 bases and J by 0 bases, with 17 bases left in between. This CDR3 region has 17 residues. The record originates from a study of tumour-infiltrating T cells in Burkitt lymphoma. Findings and caveats of the study: Public clonotypes, several, appeared across numerous Burkitt lymphoma patients.

The repertoire was sequenced with immunoSEQ multiplex PCR; TCRdb's copy has only in-frame clones and lacks some. Of about 46,000 clones in the sample, more than 25% are singletons; the top ten hold 2.9%. The specimen was tumor tissue. This chain connects TRBV5-4 to TRBJ1-2; TRBD1 is a possible D gene (5 bases). The sequence was collected from a human donor with Burkitt lymphoma. Here the CDR3 DNA reads TGTGCCAGCAGCTTCCCCCCCGGGGGGGGAGCTAACTATGGCTACACCTTC. Residues: CASSFPPGGGANYGYTF.